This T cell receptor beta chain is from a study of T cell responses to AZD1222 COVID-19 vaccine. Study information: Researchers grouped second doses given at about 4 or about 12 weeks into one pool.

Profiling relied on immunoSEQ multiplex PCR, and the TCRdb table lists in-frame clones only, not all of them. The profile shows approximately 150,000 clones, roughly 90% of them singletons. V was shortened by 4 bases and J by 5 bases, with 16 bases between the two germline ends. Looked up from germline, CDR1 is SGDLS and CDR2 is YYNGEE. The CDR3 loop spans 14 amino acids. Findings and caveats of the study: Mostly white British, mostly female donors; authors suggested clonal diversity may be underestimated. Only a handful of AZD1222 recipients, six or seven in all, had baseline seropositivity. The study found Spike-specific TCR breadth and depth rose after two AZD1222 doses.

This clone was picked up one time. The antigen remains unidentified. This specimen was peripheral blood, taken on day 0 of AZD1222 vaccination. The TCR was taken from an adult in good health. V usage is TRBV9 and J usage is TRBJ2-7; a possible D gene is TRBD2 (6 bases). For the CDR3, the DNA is TGTGCCAGCAGCATGGGGACTGTCCCCCACGAGCAGTACTTC. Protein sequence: CASSMGTVPHEQYF.